This T cell receptor beta chain is from a study of T cell responses to AZD1222 COVID-19 vaccine. Clones were sequenced by immunoSEQ multiplex PCR, and TCRdb holds only the in-frame ones, with some missing. This table has about 120,000 clones, around 94% appearing once. The source was peripheral blood, collected on day 0 of AZD1222 vaccination. The source is an adult in good health.

Here the CDR3 DNA reads TGCAGCGTTGAAGCCGTGGCAGACACTGAAGCTTTCTTT. Protein sequence: CSVEAVADTEAFF. The chain has TRBV29-1 and TRBJ1-1; no clear D gene. The CDR3 extends over 13 amino acids. With 1 base removed from V and 3 bases from J, the gap between germline ends came to 9 bases. Germline V gene data show CDR1 as SQVTM and CDR2 as ANQGSEA.